This passage covers 4 T cell receptor beta chains from one sample sequenced in a study of Ad26.COV2.S vaccination and SARS-CoV-2 variants. Here immunoSEQ multiplex PCR was the method, and the copy in TCRdb shows in-frame clones only, minus some. The repertoire holds around 240,000 clones, with 85% to 90% as singletons. Noted treatment: around 19 received Ad26.COV2.S at low or high dose, single or two shots; about 5 received placebo; per-sample allocation not given. Samples were taken on day 63 after the first vaccine or placebo injection. The material was peripheral blood, obtained in a trial of Ad26.COV2.S vaccine versus placebo. The origin of the receptors is a person between 18 and 60 years old who received the Ad26.COV2.S COVID-19 vaccine or a placebo.

The chain employs TRBV23-1 and TRBJ2-1, with TRBD2 matching 13 bases. TRBV23-1 is assigned to the ORF class and has an uncertain function. The CDR3 has 22 amino acids. V lost 0 bases and J lost 5; bases outside the gene matches: 19. The CDR3 nucleotides are TGCGCCAGCAGTCAATCTCCGTCCGGACTAGCGGGAGCCCGGATCATAGACAATGAGCAGTTCTTC. The encoded protein is CASSQSPSGLAGARIIDNEQFF.

This chain links TRBV11-3 with TRBJ2-2; tentatively, D is TRBD1 or TRBD2 (5 bases each). The V gene lost 3 bases and the J gene lost 5 bases, with 19 bases spanning the gap. Germline-derived CDR1 and CDR2 are SGHNT and YENEEA. The CDR3 has 17 amino acids. As DNA, the CDR3 is TGTGCCAGCAGCTTTAGGGGCCAACCCGGGATTACCGGGGAGCTGTTTTTT. It specifies CASSFRGQPGITGELFF.

The J gene is TRBJ2-7, the V gene TRBV10-1; D unclear. The germline V and J ends were trimmed by 3 bases and 7 bases, with 7 bases remaining between them. This CDR3 comprises 11 residues. Germline V lookup: CDR1 WNHNN, CDR2 SYGVQD (reference sequence). The CDR3 nucleotides read TGCGCCAGCAGTGACCTCGGGGAGCAGTACTTC. It specifies CASSDLGEQYF.

The chain links TRBV6-7 to TRBJ2-7, with a possible D match to TRBD1 (6 bases). TRBV6-7 is filed as an ORF, its function uncertain. The CDR3 runs 17 residues. Trimming removed 5 bases from V and 1 base from J, with 21 bases in between. The CDR3 region has the DNA TGTGCCAGCAGTCACCGGGATACACTCGGACAGTCCTACGAGCAGTACTTC. Translation: CASSHRDTLGQSYEQYF.